Listed here are 10 T cell receptor beta chains from one sample, sequenced in a study of blood T cell repertoires in COVID-19 (dated by TCRdb to about 2020). Library generation was performed with the immunoSEQ multiplex PCR assay. TCRdb stores this immuneACCESS table with in-frame sequences only. Part of the clones is absent; in the studies checked, under half of the shortfall reflects unresolved V genes, and no reason is known for the rest. Present in this sample are 150,000 to 200,000 clones, just over 90% of which were seen just once. The top ten hold roughly 1.9% of the sample. What was sequenced was peripheral blood. All receptors derive from a woman between 55 and 75 years old with COVID-19, enrolled during active disease.

The CDR3 spells CASSVGGSIGETQYF. In DNA form, the CDR3 reads TGTGCCAGCAGCGTAGGAGGGTCTATTGGAGAGACCCAGTACTTC. This chain links TRBV9 with TRBJ2-5; tentative D call: TRBD2 (5 bases). The V end lost 0 bases, the J end lost 4 bases, and 13 bases lay between the germline ends. There are 15 residues in the CDR3. Germline CDR1 is SGDLS and CDR2 is YYNGEE.

On this clone: The same CDR3 can be traced to other DNA sequences in this sample. V usage is TRBV7-9 and J usage is TRBJ1-1; possible D gene TRBD1, 6 bases. The CDR3 sequence is 14 residues long. Looked up from germline, CDR1 is SEHNR and CDR2 is FQNEAQ (reference sequence). Trimming shortened V by 5 bases and J by 1 base, and 11 bases separated the two germline ends. CDR3 region: CASSPSGANTEAFF. DNA for the CDR3: TGTGCCAGCAGCCCCTCAGGGGCGAACACTGAAGCTTTCTTT.

The genes are TRBV18 and TRBJ2-4, with TRBD2 identical over 8 bases. Germline CDR1 and CDR2: KGHSH and LQKENI. The CDR3 is made up of 15 amino acids. V lost 6 bases, J lost 6 bases, and 10 bases stayed unmatched. The CDR3 DNA sequence: TGTGCCAGCTCGAACGGGGGGGAAATCGTAAACATTCAGTACTTC. Protein sequence: CASSNGGEIVNIQYF.

J is TRBJ1-1 and V is TRBV5-1; no clear D gene. The length of the CDR3 is 15 residues. The germline CDR1 and CDR2 sequences are SGHRS and YFSETQ. The germline V and J ends were trimmed by 4 bases and 1 base, with 14 bases remaining between them. The CDR3 spells CASSISVARNTEAFF. CDR3 bases: TGCGCCAGCAGCATTTCCGTAGCTAGGAACACTGAAGCTTTCTTT.

This sequence joins TRBV4-2 and TRBJ2-1; no clear D gene. The V and J ends lost 1 base and 4 bases respectively, with 14 bases between them. Germline lookup yields CDR1 LGHNA and CDR2 YNFKEQ. The CDR3 length is 16 residues. For the CDR3, the DNA is TGTGCCAGCAGCCAAGGACTGCCTGCTTATTACAATGAGCAGTTCTTC. This encodes CASSQGLPAYYNEQFF.

The CDR3 DNA sequence: TGTGCCAGCAGCACAGGGGGCGGCGCAGATACGCAGTATTTT. Residues: CASSTGGGADTQYF. The chain uses TRBV6-5 and TRBJ2-3; 9 bases are shared with TRBD1. Germline V gene sequence: CDR1 MNHEY, CDR2 SVGAGI. The V and J ends lost 6 bases and 4 bases, in that order; junction bases with no gene match: 5. The CDR3 loop spans 14 amino acids.

J is TRBJ1-5 and V is TRBV27; 9 bases map to TRBD1. The CDR3 has 16 amino acids. Germline values: CDR1 MNHEY, CDR2 SMNVEV (reference sequence). J gave up 4 bases and V 4 bases, and 8 bases lay outside the gene matches. The CDR3 loop is CASSYGTGTGNQPQHF. CDR3 DNA sequence: TGTGCCAGCAGTTACGGAACCGGGACAGGGAATCAGCCCCAGCATTTT.

The V call is TRBV5-4, the J call TRBJ1-1, with D possibly being TRBD1 (6 bases). V was shortened by 3 bases and J by 0 bases, with 12 bases between the two germline ends. Germline V gene lookup returns CDR1 SGHNT and CDR2 YYREEE (reference sequence). The CDR3 is 15 amino acids. CDR3 in amino acids: CASSWAGQMNTEAFF. The CDR3 region has the DNA TGTGCCAGCAGCTGGGCAGGACAGATGAACACTGAAGCTTTCTTT.

The V gene is TRBV20-1, the J gene TRBJ2-7; the match to TRBD2 covers 10 bases. Per germline, CDR1 DFQATT and CDR2 SNEGSKA (reference sequence). V shed 3 bases and J 1 base; nucleotides not matched to a gene: 9. This CDR3 comprises 16 residues. CDR3 loop: CSASSISGGFSYEQYF. The CDR3, as DNA: TGCAGTGCTAGTAGTATTAGCGGGGGGTTTTCCTACGAGCAGTACTTC.

The chain links TRBV7-3 to TRBJ2-4; TRBD2 agrees at 7 bases. The V and J ends lost 4 bases and 7 bases, in that order; junction bases with no gene match: 19. CDR1 is SGHTA, CDR2 FQGTGA, per germline. The CDR3 spans 18 residues. CDR3 in amino acids: CASSSTGSGRGGVNIQYF. CDR3 DNA sequence: TGTGCCAGCAGCTCAACGGGTTCAGGGAGGGGTGGTGTGAACATTCAGTACTTC.